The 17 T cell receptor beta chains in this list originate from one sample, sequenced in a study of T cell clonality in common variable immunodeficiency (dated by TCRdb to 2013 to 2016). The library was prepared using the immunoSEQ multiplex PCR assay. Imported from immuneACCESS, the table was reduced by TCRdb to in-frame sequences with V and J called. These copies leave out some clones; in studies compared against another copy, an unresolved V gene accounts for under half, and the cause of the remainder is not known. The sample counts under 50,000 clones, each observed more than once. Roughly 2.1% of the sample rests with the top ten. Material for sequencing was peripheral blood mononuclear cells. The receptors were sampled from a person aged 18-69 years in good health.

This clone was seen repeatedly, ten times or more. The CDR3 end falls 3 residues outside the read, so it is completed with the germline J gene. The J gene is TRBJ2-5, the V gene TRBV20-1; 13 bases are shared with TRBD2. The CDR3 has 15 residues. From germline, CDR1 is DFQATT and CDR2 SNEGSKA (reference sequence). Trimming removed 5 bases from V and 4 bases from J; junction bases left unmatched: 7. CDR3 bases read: TGCAGTGCTCGGGCCTGGACTAGCGGGGGAGAGACC. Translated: CSARAWTSGGET. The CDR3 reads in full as CSARAWTSGGETQYF.

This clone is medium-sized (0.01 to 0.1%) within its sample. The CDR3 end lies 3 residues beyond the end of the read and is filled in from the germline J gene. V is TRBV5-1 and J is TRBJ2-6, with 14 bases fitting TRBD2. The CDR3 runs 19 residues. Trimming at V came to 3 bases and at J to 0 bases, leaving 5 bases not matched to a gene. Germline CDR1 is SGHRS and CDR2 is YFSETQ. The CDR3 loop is CASSSGLAGVGSGANVLTF. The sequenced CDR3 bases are TGCGCCAGCAGCTCGGGACTAGCGGGGGTGGGCTCTGGGGCCAACGTC.

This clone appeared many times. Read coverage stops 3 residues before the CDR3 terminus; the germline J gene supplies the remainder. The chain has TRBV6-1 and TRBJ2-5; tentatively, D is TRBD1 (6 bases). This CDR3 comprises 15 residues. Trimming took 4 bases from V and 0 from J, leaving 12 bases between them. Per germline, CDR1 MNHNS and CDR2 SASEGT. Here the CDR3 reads CASSVSTGNQETQYF. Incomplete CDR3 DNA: TGTGCCAGCAGTGTATCGACAGGAAACCAAGAGACC.

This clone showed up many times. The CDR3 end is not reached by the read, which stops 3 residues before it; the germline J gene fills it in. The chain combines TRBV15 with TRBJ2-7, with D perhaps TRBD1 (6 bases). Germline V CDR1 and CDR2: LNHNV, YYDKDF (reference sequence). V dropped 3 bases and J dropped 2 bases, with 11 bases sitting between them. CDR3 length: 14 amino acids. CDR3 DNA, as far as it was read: TGTGCCACCAGCAGGAGCGGACAGACCTACGAG. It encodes CATSRSGQTYE. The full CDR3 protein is CATSRSGQTYEQYF.

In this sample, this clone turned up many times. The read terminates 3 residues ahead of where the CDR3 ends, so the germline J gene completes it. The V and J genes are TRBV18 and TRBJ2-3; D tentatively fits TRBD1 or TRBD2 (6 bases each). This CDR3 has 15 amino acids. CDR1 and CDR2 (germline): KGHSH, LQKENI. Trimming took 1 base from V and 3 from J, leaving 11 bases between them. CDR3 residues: CASSPRGTPTDTQYF. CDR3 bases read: TGTGCCAGCTCACCACGCGGGACACCTACAGATACG.

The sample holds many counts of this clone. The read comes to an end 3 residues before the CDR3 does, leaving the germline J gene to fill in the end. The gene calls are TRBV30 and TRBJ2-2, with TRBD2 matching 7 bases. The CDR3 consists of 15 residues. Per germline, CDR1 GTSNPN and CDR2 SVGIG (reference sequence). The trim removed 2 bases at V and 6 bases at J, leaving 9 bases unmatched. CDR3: CAWSLLVGGAGELFF. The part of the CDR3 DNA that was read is TGTGCCTGGAGTCTACTGGTTGGGGGGGCCGGGGAG. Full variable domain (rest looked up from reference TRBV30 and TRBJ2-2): SQTIHQWPATLVQPVGSPLSLECTVEGTSNPNLYWYRQAAGRGLQLLFYSVGIGQISSEVPQNLSASRPQDRQFILSSKKLLLSDSGFYLCAWSLLVGGAGELFFGEGSRLTVL.

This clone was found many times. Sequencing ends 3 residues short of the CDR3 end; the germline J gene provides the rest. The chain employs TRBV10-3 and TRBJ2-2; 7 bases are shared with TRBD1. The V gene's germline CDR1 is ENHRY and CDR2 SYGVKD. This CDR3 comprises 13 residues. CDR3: CAPPGTENSPLFF. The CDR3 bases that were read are TGTGCCCCCCCCGGGACAGAGAATTCACCG.

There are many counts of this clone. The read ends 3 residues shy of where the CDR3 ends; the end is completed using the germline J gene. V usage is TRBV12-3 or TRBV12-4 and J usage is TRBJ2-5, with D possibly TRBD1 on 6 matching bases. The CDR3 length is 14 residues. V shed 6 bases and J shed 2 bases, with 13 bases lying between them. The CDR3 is CASRSQGVQETQYF. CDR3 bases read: TGTGCCAGCAGGTCACAGGGAGTTCAAGAGACC.

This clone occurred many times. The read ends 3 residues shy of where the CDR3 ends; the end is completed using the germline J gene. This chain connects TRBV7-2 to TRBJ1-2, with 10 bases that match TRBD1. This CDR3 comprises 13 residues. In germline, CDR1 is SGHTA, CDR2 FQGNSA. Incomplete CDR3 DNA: TGTGCCAGCAGCTTAGACGGGACAGGGGAT. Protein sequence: CASSLDGTGD. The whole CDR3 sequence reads CASSLDGTGDYTF.

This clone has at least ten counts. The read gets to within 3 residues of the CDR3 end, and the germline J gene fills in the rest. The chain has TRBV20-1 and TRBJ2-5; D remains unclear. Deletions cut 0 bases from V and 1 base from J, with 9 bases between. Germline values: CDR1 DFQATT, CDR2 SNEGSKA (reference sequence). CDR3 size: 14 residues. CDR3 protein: CSARDQAVQETQYF. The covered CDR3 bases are TGCAGTGCTAGAGATCAGGCAGTCCAAGAGACC.

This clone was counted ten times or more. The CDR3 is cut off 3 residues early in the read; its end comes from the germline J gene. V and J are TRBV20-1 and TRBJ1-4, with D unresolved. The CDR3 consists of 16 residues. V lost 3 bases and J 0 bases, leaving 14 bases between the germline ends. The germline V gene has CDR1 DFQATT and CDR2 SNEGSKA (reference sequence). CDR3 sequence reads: CSASYVRHATNEKLFF. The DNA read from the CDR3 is TGCAGTGCTAGTTACGTCAGACATGCAACTAATGAAAAA.

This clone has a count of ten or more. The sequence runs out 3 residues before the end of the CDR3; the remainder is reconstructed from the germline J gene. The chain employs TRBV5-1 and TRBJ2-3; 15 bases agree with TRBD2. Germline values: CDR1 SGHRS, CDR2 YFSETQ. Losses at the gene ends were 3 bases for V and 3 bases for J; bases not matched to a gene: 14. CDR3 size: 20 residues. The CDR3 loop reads CASSYGWAGTSGGTTDTQYF. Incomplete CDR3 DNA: TGCGCCAGCAGCTACGGATGGGCAGGGACTAGCGGGGGGACTACAGATACG.

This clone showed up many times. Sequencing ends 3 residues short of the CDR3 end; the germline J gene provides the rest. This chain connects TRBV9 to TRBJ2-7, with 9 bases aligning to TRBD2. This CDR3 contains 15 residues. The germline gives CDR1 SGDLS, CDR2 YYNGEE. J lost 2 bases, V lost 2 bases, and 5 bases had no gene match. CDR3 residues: CASSVSSGNTYEQYF. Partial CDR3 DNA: TGTGCCAGCAGCGTGTCTAGCGGGAATACCTACGAG.

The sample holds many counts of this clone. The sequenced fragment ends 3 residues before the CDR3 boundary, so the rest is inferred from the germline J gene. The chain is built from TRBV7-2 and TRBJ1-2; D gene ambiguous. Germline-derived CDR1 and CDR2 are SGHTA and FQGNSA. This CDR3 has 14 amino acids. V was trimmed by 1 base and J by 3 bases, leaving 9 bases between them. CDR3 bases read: TGTGCCAGCAGCTTAGGAGGCGGGGACTATGGC. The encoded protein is CASSLGGGDYG. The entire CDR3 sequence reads CASSLGGGDYGYTF. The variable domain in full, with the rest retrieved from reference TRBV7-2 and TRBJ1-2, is GAGVSQSPSNKVTEKGKDVELRCDPISGHTALYWYRQSLGQGLEFLIYFQGNSAPDKSGLPSDRFSAERTGGSVSTLTIQRTQQEDSAVYLCASSLGGGDYGYTFGSGTRLTVV.

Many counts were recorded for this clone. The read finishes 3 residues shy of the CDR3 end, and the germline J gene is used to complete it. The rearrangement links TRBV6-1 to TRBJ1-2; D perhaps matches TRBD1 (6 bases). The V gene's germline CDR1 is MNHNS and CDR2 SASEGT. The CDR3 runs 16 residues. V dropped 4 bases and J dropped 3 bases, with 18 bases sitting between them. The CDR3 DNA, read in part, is TGTGCCAGCAGTGGTCCCTGGGGGCGGCGAGACTATGGC. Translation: CASSGPWGRRDYG. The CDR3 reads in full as CASSGPWGRRDYGYTF.

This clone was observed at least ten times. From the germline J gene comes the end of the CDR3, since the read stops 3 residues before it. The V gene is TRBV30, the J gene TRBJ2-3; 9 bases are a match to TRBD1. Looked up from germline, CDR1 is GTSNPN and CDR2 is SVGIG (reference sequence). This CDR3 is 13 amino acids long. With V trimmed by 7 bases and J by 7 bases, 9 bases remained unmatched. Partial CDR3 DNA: TGTGCCTTGAACCGAGACAGGGGGAATACG. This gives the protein CALNRDRGNT. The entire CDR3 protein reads CALNRDRGNTQYF.

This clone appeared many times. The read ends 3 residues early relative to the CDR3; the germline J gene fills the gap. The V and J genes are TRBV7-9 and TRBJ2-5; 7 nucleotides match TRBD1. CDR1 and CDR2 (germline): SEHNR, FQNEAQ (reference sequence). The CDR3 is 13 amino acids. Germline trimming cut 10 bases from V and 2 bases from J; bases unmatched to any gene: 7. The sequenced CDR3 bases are TGTGCCACCCGGGACAGCCTTCAAGAGACC. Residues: CATRDSLQET. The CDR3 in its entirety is CATRDSLQETQYF.